This TCR beta chain was sequenced during a study of blood T cell repertoires in COVID-19. This CDR3 is 13 amino acids long. V lost 3 bases to trimming and J lost 2 bases, with 7 bases between them. CDR1 and CDR2 (germline): KGHSH, LQKENI. Original processing methods: Scientists estimated how many nucleated cells there were by amplifying reference gene primers. The table came from immunoSEQ multiplex PCR; TCRdb's copy has only in-frame clones and leaves some out. Clonal size and the V and J genes are those of that table, whereas D and trimming came from the DNA. The data hold a few hundred thousand clones, with 90% observed a single time. Categorization into cohorts depended on clinical history that participants reported. Up to 2 weeks before entering the study, exposed participants had met a COVID-19 case.

The receptor comes from a man aged 25-40 years who had been exposed to COVID-19. The gene calls are TRBV18 and TRBJ1-2; possibly TRBD1 for D (6 bases). Sequencing was done on a sample of PBMCs or T cells enriched from blood (not recorded which). CDR3 bases: TGTGCCAGCTCACCCGGGACAAACTATGGCTACACCTTC. This codes for CASSPGTNYGYTF.